Listed below are T cell receptor beta chains from one sample, sequenced in a study of response to subunit inactivated influenza vaccine. MiXCR, applied by TCRdb to the RT-PCR reads, yields one record per CDR3 protein. This sample has roughly 700,000 distinct CDR3 sequences, with around 16% found just once. The input for sequencing was PBMCs from blood, taken 11 to 12 days after vaccination. These receptors were collected from a man aged 45-60 years who received an inactivated influenza vaccine. CDR3s include the opening cysteine and the closing phenylalanine or tryptophan. Each record gives: V gene, D gene, J gene, clone size, CDR3 protein, CDR3 DNA. D genes are given only for firm matches. Size tells how often a clone was seen (once, few, many) or the class of an expanded clone, and some rows leave it out.

v_gene: TRBV14; d_gene: .; j_gene: TRBJ1-5; abundance: few; CDR3aa: CASLRGGNQPQHF; CDR3nt: TGTGCCAGCCTCCGGGGGGGGAACCAGCCCCAGCATTTT
v_gene: TRBV3-1; d_gene: TRBD2; j_gene: TRBJ2-2; abundance: few; CDR3aa: CASSQAGTSTGELFF; CDR3nt: TGTGCCAGCAGCCAAGCCGGGACTAGCACCGGGGAGCTGTTTTTT
v_gene: TRBV12-1; d_gene: .; j_gene: TRBJ2-3; abundance: .; CDR3aa: CASSRRPPPPDTQYF; CDR3nt: TGTGCCAGCAGCCGCCGGCCCCCACCCCCAGATACGCAGTATTTT
v_gene: TRBV11-2; d_gene: TRBD1; j_gene: TRBJ1-5; abundance: few; CDR3aa: CASSLGDRGQPQHF; CDR3nt: TGTGCCAGCAGCTTAGGCGACAGGGGTCAGCCCCAGCATTTT
v_gene: TRBV21-1; d_gene: .; j_gene: TRBJ1-5; abundance: .; CDR3aa: CASSNKTVSNQPQHF; CDR3nt: TGTGCCAGCAGCAACAAGACAGTTAGCAATCAGCCCCAGCATTTT
v_gene: TRBV24-1; d_gene: .; j_gene: TRBJ1-5; abundance: .; CDR3aa: CATSDSGNSNQPQHF; CDR3nt: TGTGCCACCAGTGATTCAGGAAATAGCAATCAGCCCCAGCATTTT
v_gene: TRBV7-2; d_gene: .; j_gene: TRBJ1-3; abundance: .; CDR3aa: CASSSVGVYSGNTIYF; CDR3nt: TGTGCCAGCAGTTCAGTCGGGGTCTACTCTGGAAACACCATATATTTT
v_gene: TRBV12-3/TRBV12-4; d_gene: TRBD1; j_gene: TRBJ1-1; abundance: .; CDR3aa: CASSLSVGQGDTEAFF; CDR3nt: TGTGCCAGCAGTTTGTCCGTAGGACAGGGGGACACTGAAGCTTTCTTT
v_gene: TRBV15; d_gene: .; j_gene: TRBJ2-1; abundance: few; CDR3aa: CATSRGRDSSYNEQFF; CDR3nt: TGTGCCACCAGCAGAGGGAGGGACAGTTCGTACAATGAGCAGTTCTTC
v_gene: TRBV29-1; d_gene: TRBD2; j_gene: TRBJ2-1; abundance: few; CDR3aa: CSVAAGRAYNEQFF; CDR3nt: TGCAGCGTTGCAGCGGGACGGGCCTACAATGAGCAGTTCTTC
v_gene: TRBV15; d_gene: .; j_gene: TRBJ2-2; abundance: .; CDR3aa: CATSRDGRRSVELFF; CDR3nt: TGTGCCACCAGCAGAGACGGCAGGCGAAGCGTTGAGCTGTTTTTT
v_gene: TRBV29-1; d_gene: .; j_gene: TRBJ2-2; abundance: .; CDR3aa: CSVSFATPNTGELFF; CDR3nt: TGCAGCGTTTCTTTTGCGACTCCGAACACCGGGGAGCTGTTTTTT
v_gene: TRBV2; d_gene: TRBD1; j_gene: TRBJ2-1; abundance: .; CDR3aa: CAISSSSGTVSSYNEQFF; CDR3nt: TGTGCCATCAGTTCCTCATCCGGGACAGTGAGCTCCTACAATGAGCAGTTCTTC
v_gene: TRBV11-2; d_gene: TRBD2; j_gene: TRBJ2-3; abundance: few; CDR3aa: CASSRPAGSGSDTQYF; CDR3nt: TGTGCCAGCAGCCGCCCGGCGGGCAGCGGGAGCGATACGCAGTATTTT
v_gene: TRBV12-3/TRBV12-4; d_gene: .; j_gene: TRBJ2-7; abundance: .; CDR3aa: CASSLAKGPSYEQYF; CDR3nt: TGTGCCAGCAGTTTAGCGAAGGGCCCTTCCTACGAGCAGTACTTC
v_gene: TRBV20-1; d_gene: TRBD1; j_gene: TRBJ2-7; abundance: few; CDR3aa: CSALPGQGAYEQYF; CDR3nt: TGCAGTGCTCTTCCGGGACAGGGGGCCTACGAGCAGTACTTC
v_gene: TRBV6-5; d_gene: TRBD2; j_gene: TRBJ2-1; abundance: .; CDR3aa: CASSRRGLEQFF; CDR3nt: TGTGCCAGCAGTCGAAGGGGACTAGAGCAGTTCTTC
v_gene: TRBV20-1; d_gene: TRBD1; j_gene: TRBJ2-7; abundance: many; CDR3aa: CSARDVDRGHEQYF; CDR3nt: TGCAGTGCTAGAGATGTGGACAGGGGCCACGAGCAGTACTTC
v_gene: TRBV7-9; d_gene: .; j_gene: TRBJ2-5; abundance: .; CDR3aa: CASSYSWETQYF; CDR3nt: TGTGCCAGCAGCTATTCATGGGAGACCCAGTACTTC
v_gene: TRBV20-1; d_gene: TRBD2; j_gene: TRBJ2-1; abundance: many; CDR3aa: CSASGLAGGRHEQFF; CDR3nt: TGCAGTGCTAGCGGACTAGCGGGAGGTCGCCATGAGCAGTTCTTC
v_gene: TRBV7-2; d_gene: .; j_gene: TRBJ2-5; abundance: .; CDR3aa: CASSRPSVSYQETQYF; CDR3nt: TGTGCCAGCAGCCGGCCTAGCGTATCGTACCAAGAGACCCAGTACTTC
v_gene: TRBV6-4; d_gene: .; j_gene: TRBJ2-1; abundance: many; CDR3aa: CASSDSSYNEQFF; CDR3nt: TGTGCCAGCAGTGACAGCTCCTACAATGAGCAGTTCTTC
v_gene: TRBV11-2; d_gene: .; j_gene: TRBJ2-7; abundance: many; CDR3aa: CASSRTASYEQYF; CDR3nt: TGTGCCAGCAGCCGGACAGCCTCCTACGAGCAGTACTTC
v_gene: TRBV27; d_gene: TRBD1; j_gene: TRBJ1-1; abundance: .; CDR3aa: CASSTLGTGVNTEAFF; CDR3nt: TGTGCCAGCAGTACCCTCGGGACAGGGGTAAACACTGAAGCTTTCTTT
v_gene: TRBV6-2/TRBV6-3; d_gene: .; j_gene: TRBJ2-3; abundance: few; CDR3aa: CASSNDRDTQYF; CDR3nt: TGTGCCAGCAGCAACGACAGGGATACGCAGTATTTT
v_gene: TRBV4-2; d_gene: .; j_gene: TRBJ2-2; abundance: few; CDR3aa: CASSQESGFSNTGELFF; CDR3nt: TGTGCCAGCAGCCAAGAGTCAGGATTTTCGAACACCGGGGAGCTGTTTTTT
v_gene: TRBV29-1; d_gene: TRBD2; j_gene: TRBJ2-3; abundance: few; CDR3aa: CSGRGVVTDTQYF; CDR3nt: TGCAGCGGACGGGGGGTTGTCACAGATACGCAGTATTTT
v_gene: TRBV7-9; d_gene: TRBD1; j_gene: TRBJ1-1; abundance: .; CDR3aa: CASSFTLTGGTEAFF; CDR3nt: TGTGCCAGCAGCTTTACCCTGACAGGGGGCACTGAAGCTTTCTTT
v_gene: TRBV28; d_gene: TRBD1; j_gene: TRBJ2-5; abundance: .; CDR3aa: CASKGQGARETQYF; CDR3nt: TGTGCCAGCAAGGGTCAGGGGGCTCGGGAGACCCAGTACTTC
v_gene: TRBV7-2; d_gene: .; j_gene: TRBJ2-5; abundance: few; CDR3aa: CASSLGPLVQETQYF; CDR3nt: TGTGCCAGCAGCTTAGGTCCCTTAGTCCAAGAGACCCAGTACTTC
v_gene: TRBV25-1; d_gene: TRBD1; j_gene: TRBJ2-3; abundance: .; CDR3aa: CASSQQGESQYF; CDR3nt: TGTGCCAGCAGTCAACAGGGGGAGTCGCAGTATTTT
v_gene: TRBV5-4; d_gene: TRBD1; j_gene: TRBJ2-5; abundance: .; CDR3aa: CASSLASGGGETQYF; CDR3nt: TGTGCCAGCAGCTTGGCGTCAGGGGGCGGGGAGACCCAGTACTTC
v_gene: TRBV5-1; d_gene: .; j_gene: TRBJ2-7; abundance: many; CDR3aa: CASSLGPTGYEQYF; CDR3nt: TGCGCCAGCAGCTTGGGACCGACAGGCTACGAGCAGTACTTC
v_gene: TRBV6-2/TRBV6-3; d_gene: .; j_gene: TRBJ2-7; abundance: few; CDR3aa: CASSRPGIYEQYF; CDR3nt: TGTGCCAGCAGCCGACCCGGTATCTACGAGCAGTACTTC
v_gene: TRBV20-1; d_gene: TRBD2; j_gene: TRBJ2-3; abundance: few; CDR3aa: CSAITSGGISSTDTQYF; CDR3nt: TGCAGTGCTATAACTAGCGGGGGGATATCCAGCACAGATACGCAGTATTTT
v_gene: TRBV12-3/TRBV12-4; d_gene: .; j_gene: TRBJ2-7; abundance: few; CDR3aa: CASSFEREQYF; CDR3nt: TGTGCCAGCTCCTTCGAACGGGAGCAGTACTTC
v_gene: TRBV20-1; d_gene: .; j_gene: TRBJ1-2; abundance: .; CDR3aa: CSANNGGLYGYTF; CDR3nt: TGCAGTGCCAACAATGGGGGTCTCTATGGCTACACCTTC
v_gene: TRBV15; d_gene: .; j_gene: TRBJ1-4; abundance: .; CDR3aa: CATSRERGHRGGKLFF; CDR3nt: TGTGCCACCAGCAGAGAGAGGGGACACCGCGGGGGAAAACTGTTTTTT
v_gene: TRBV20-1; d_gene: TRBD2; j_gene: TRBJ2-5; abundance: few; CDR3aa: CSASFSGSQETQYF; CDR3nt: TGCAGTGCTAGTTTTAGCGGGAGCCAAGAGACCCAGTACTTC
v_gene: TRBV15; d_gene: .; j_gene: TRBJ2-7; abundance: .; CDR3aa: CATSRDRNEQYF; CDR3nt: TGTGCCACCAGCAGAGATAGGAACGAGCAGTACTTC
v_gene: TRBV5-5; d_gene: TRBD1; j_gene: TRBJ2-1; abundance: few; CDR3aa: CASSSQGQGANEQFF; CDR3nt: TGTGCCAGCAGCTCGCAAGGACAGGGCGCCAATGAGCAGTTCTTC
v_gene: TRBV12-3/TRBV12-4; d_gene: .; j_gene: TRBJ1-1; abundance: .; CDR3aa: CASSFPLGGTEAFF; CDR3nt: TGTGCCAGCAGTTTCCCCTTAGGAGGCACTGAAGCTTTCTTT
v_gene: TRBV7-2; d_gene: .; j_gene: TRBJ2-4; abundance: few; CDR3aa: CASSPRRQPENIQYF; CDR3nt: TGTGCCAGCAGCCCTAGGCGACAGCCGGAAAACATTCAGTACTTC
v_gene: TRBV7-9; d_gene: .; j_gene: TRBJ1-4; abundance: few; CDR3aa: CASSLGRDATNEKLFF; CDR3nt: TGTGCCAGCAGCTTAGGCAGGGATGCAACTAATGAAAAACTGTTTTTT
v_gene: TRBV10-3; d_gene: TRBD1; j_gene: TRBJ2-7; abundance: .; CDR3aa: CAISEGTGSDEQYF; CDR3nt: TGTGCCATCAGTGAGGGGACAGGGAGCGACGAGCAGTACTTC
v_gene: TRBV5-1; d_gene: .; j_gene: TRBJ2-3; abundance: few; CDR3aa: CASRMQAMGADTQYF; CDR3nt: TGCGCCAGCAGGATGCAAGCGATGGGGGCAGATACGCAGTATTTT
v_gene: TRBV24-1; d_gene: TRBD2; j_gene: TRBJ2-1; abundance: few; CDR3aa: CATSDPLAGGPDEQFF; CDR3nt: TGTGCCACCAGTGATCCACTAGCGGGAGGGCCGGACGAGCAGTTCTTC
v_gene: TRBV6-2/TRBV6-3; d_gene: TRBD2; j_gene: TRBJ2-1; abundance: .; CDR3aa: CASSYSTSGRAFWTNEQFF; CDR3nt: TGTGCCAGCAGTTACTCGACTAGCGGGAGGGCCTTCTGGACCAATGAGCAGTTCTTC
v_gene: TRBV4-1; d_gene: TRBD1; j_gene: TRBJ1-1; abundance: .; CDR3aa: CASSQRHDREITEAFF; CDR3nt: TGCGCCAGCAGCCAAAGACATGACAGGGAGATCACTGAAGCTTTCTTT
v_gene: TRBV28; d_gene: TRBD2; j_gene: TRBJ2-5; abundance: few; CDR3aa: CASSALSGDRETQYF; CDR3nt: TGTGCCAGCAGTGCCCTTAGCGGGGACCGGGAGACCCAGTACTTC
v_gene: TRBV5-4; d_gene: .; j_gene: TRBJ1-1; abundance: .; CDR3aa: CASSLAQNEAFF; CDR3nt: TGTGCCAGCAGCTTGGCCCAAAATGAAGCTTTCTTT